A selection of T cell receptor beta chains follows, all from one sample in a study of blood T cells in healthy people across ages. TCRdb redid the calling of the 5' RACE reads with MiXCR, one entry per CDR3 protein. This sample has 1,800,000 or so distinct CDR3 sequences, with 35% to 50% found just once. Material: blood. Receptors originate from a human donor in good health. CDR3s include the opening cysteine and the closing phenylalanine or tryptophan. A D gene is named only where the DNA matches it firmly. Rows may omit the clone size; those that give it use once, few, many or a size class.

J gene,clone size,V gene,D gene,CDR3 DNA,CDR3 protein
TRBJ1-2,few,TRBV7-2,TRBD1,TGTGCCAGCAGATCGGGACAGGGAAAAACTAACTATGGCTACACCTTC,CASRSGQGKTNYGYTF
TRBJ1-1,few,TRBV29-1,TRBD1,TGCAGCGTTGGTTCACAGGGGAATTCGGCGGACACTGAAGCTTTCTTT,CSVGSQGNSADTEAFF
TRBJ2-1,NA,TRBV15,NA,TGTGCCACCAGCAGAGATCGAGGGAACAATGAGCAGTTCTTC,CATSRDRGNNEQFF
TRBJ2-1,many,TRBV7-9,TRBD2,TGTGCCAGCAGCTATACCGGGGGGGCCTACAATGAGCAGTTCTTC,CASSYTGGAYNEQFF
TRBJ2-5,NA,TRBV9,NA,TGTGCCAGCAGCGTAGGGGGACGGGGGCAAGAGACCCAGTACTTC,CASSVGGRGQETQYF
TRBJ2-7,NA,TRBV12-3/TRBV12-4,TRBD1,TGTGCCAGCGTCAGGGGGACAGGCTACGAGCAGTACTTC,CASVRGTGYEQYF
TRBJ1-2,NA,TRBV28,NA,TGTGCCAGCAGTTCACCTTCGAGAACACGGGTAAACTATGGCTACACCTTC,CASSSPSRTRVNYGYTF
TRBJ2-3,NA,TRBV11-1,NA,TGTGCCAGCGCAAATCACAGGTCCCGCACAGATACGCAGTATTTT,CASANHRSRTDTQYF
TRBJ2-2,NA,TRBV28,NA,TGTGCCAGCAATTCCGTTGGCGAACTAACCGGGGAGCTGTTTTTT,CASNSVGELTGELFF
TRBJ2-1,few,TRBV6-2/TRBV6-3,TRBD2,TGTGCCAGCAGTTACCCACGGACTAGGGTTCCTACTGAGCAGTTCTTC,CASSYPRTRVPTEQFF
TRBJ1-6,NA,TRBV7-9,TRBD1,TGTGCCTCGGGGACGGGACAGCAGCCGAATCCACCCCTCCACTTT,CASGTGQQPNPPLHF
TRBJ2-1,NA,TRBV15,NA,TGTGCCACCAGCTCAACTATCGAGTTACAAGAGACCCAGTTCTTC,CATSSTIELQETQFF
TRBJ1-5,NA,TRBV6-2/TRBV6-3,NA,TGTGCCAGCAGCCCGGGACGGTTAGTTGATCAGCCCCAGCATTTT,CASSPGRLVDQPQHF
TRBJ2-3,NA,TRBV5-6,NA,TGTGCCAGCAGCTCCCTGGATAGGGACGCAGATACGCAGTATTTT,CASSSLDRDADTQYF
TRBJ2-2,NA,TRBV7-2,NA,TGTGCCAGCAGCTTAGTTTGGAGTTCGAGCACCGGGGAGCTGTTTTTT,CASSLVWSSSTGELFF
TRBJ2-3,many,TRBV7-9,NA,TGTGCCAGCAGCTTATCTAGCACAGATACGCAGTATTTT,CASSLSSTDTQYF
TRBJ2-5,few,TRBV24-1,NA,TGTGCCACCAGTGAAGGGGACTGGCTTAAACAAGAGACCCAGTACTTC,CATSEGDWLKQETQYF
TRBJ1-1,NA,TRBV6-5,NA,TGTGCCAGCAGTTACTCCCGGAGGGCTGAAGCTTTCTTT,CASSYSRRAEAFF
TRBJ2-7,NA,TRBV7-8,NA,TGTGCCAGCAGCCCCCAACTCACCTCCTACGAGCAGTACTTC,CASSPQLTSYEQYF
TRBJ2-3,NA,TRBV14,NA,TGTGCCAGCAGCCAAGATCGGGCTATCAGCGGCGATACGCAGTATTTT,CASSQDRAISGDTQYF
TRBJ1-4,NA,TRBV18,NA,TGTGCCAGCTCACCGAATCACCTATTCACTGAAAAACTGTTTTTT,CASSPNHLFTEKLFF
TRBJ2-3,NA,TRBV5-1,NA,TGCGCCAGCAGCTTGGGGGGGCGCAGGGGTTCCCGCACAGATACGCAGTATTTT,CASSLGGRRGSRTDTQYF
TRBJ1-1,NA,TRBV12-3/TRBV12-4,TRBD1,TGTGCCAGCAGTTTATGGGGACAGGGCGACACTGAAGCTTTCTTT,CASSLWGQGDTEAFF
TRBJ2-5,few,TRBV29-1,NA,TGCAGCGTTGAAGACACGTTACAAGAGACCCAGTACTTC,CSVEDTLQETQYF
TRBJ2-1,few,TRBV27,NA,TGTGCCAGCAACGTAGCTGTATCCACCCCTGAGCAGTTCTTC,CASNVAVSTPEQFF
TRBJ2-3,many,TRBV5-1,NA,TGCGCCAGCAGCCGGAAATATTCGGCCGGGGTGGGTACAGATACGCAGTATTTT,CASSRKYSAGVGTDTQYF
TRBJ2-7,NA,TRBV6-2/TRBV6-3,NA,TGTGCCAGCACCCCAGGGTCTCTGGGGGCCTACGAGCAGTACTTC,CASTPGSLGAYEQYF
TRBJ2-1,many,TRBV18,TRBD2,TGTGCCAGCTCACCACCCCGCGGGGGGCAGGGTGAGCAGTTCTTC,CASSPPRGGQGEQFF
TRBJ2-1,few,TRBV12-3/TRBV12-4,NA,TGTGCCAGCAACCGGGAGCGGGCAGCCTACAATGAGCAGTTCTTC,CASNRERAAYNEQFF
TRBJ2-1,NA,TRBV12-3/TRBV12-4,TRBD1,TGTGCCAGCAGTTCAAGGACAGGGATGGGTTACAATGAGCAGTTCTTC,CASSSRTGMGYNEQFF
TRBJ1-2,NA,TRBV10-3,NA,TGTGCCATCAGTGAACCAGAAAACTATGGCTACACCTTC,CAISEPENYGYTF